This paragraph reports one T cell receptor (beta chain). Per the authors' pipeline: Nucleated cell counts were estimated from reference gene primer amplification. Produced via immunoSEQ multiplex PCR; TCRdb's table is partial and in-frame only. Clone size and V and J calls were adopted from that table, with D and trimming inferred from the DNA. The sample holds about 230,000 clones, 75% to 90% seen once. Germline CDR1 LGHDT, CDR2 YNNKEL (reference sequence). The CDR3 has 14 amino acids. Trimming took 4 bases from V and 2 from J; bases not matched to a gene: 3. This specimen belongs to a study of blood T cell repertoires in COVID-19. Study summary: Nucleic acid was either cDNA or gDNA, and it came from T cells, B-cell-depleted T cells, or PBMCs.

The sample consisted of peripheral blood. The chain joins TRBV3-1 (or the pseudogene TRBV3-2) to TRBJ2-3; 7 nucleotides match TRBD1. The clonotype comes from a man aged 35-49 years with acute or convalescent COVID-19. CDR3 DNA sequence: TGTGCCAGCAGCCTCCAGGGGGTCACAGATACGCAGTATTTT. This gives the protein CASSLQGVTDTQYF.